The next 17 T cell receptor beta chains were all read from a single sample in a study of Graves' ophthalmopathy and Graves' hyperthyroidism listed by TCRdb under 2018. The instrument was an Illumina HiSeq 2000. For repertoire sequencing, TCR beta CDR3 regions were amplified from RNA transcripts. The first round of RT-PCR was done with HTBI primers and the Qiagen OneStep RT-PCR kit, and was followed by a second round of multiplex PCR, then size selection and purification. TCRdb ran its own pipeline on the public reads, namely fastp trimming at Q25 and MiXCR clone calling, and kept in-frame beta chains. All rows with the same CDR3 protein become a single entry with the most common DNA and genes. This sample is represented by fewer than 600,000 distinct CDR3 sequences; over 13% of them were singletons. About 10% of the sample is taken by the ten largest. Sequencing was done on a sample of blood. The receptors originated from a woman aged 25 to 39 with Graves' ophthalmopathy. Donor details come from another sample of the same person, matched by shared clones.

There are many counts of this clonotype. This rearrangement joins TRBV20-1 to TRBJ1-2; tentative D call: TRBD1 (6 bases). The germline V and J ends were trimmed by 1 base and 2 bases, with 17 bases remaining between them. CDR3 length: 16 residues. Germline V gives CDR1 DFQATT, CDR2 SNEGSKA (reference sequence). As DNA, the CDR3 is TGCAGTGCTAGAGCGGCCGGCTGGGGGGGCAACTATGGCTACACCTTC. Its protein product is CSARAAGWGGNYGYTF.

This clonotype was recorded at least ten times. This chain links TRBV3-1 with TRBJ2-5; D may be TRBD1 (5 bases). V was trimmed by 10 bases and J by 7 bases, leaving 19 bases between them. Germline CDR1 is LGHDT and CDR2 is YNNKEL (reference sequence). CDR3 size: 13 residues. The CDR3 loop reads CATTGPPKGTQYF. Written as DNA, the CDR3 is TGTGCCACCACAGGACCACCCAAGGGGACCCAGTACTTC.

The chain has TRBV20-1 and TRBJ2-7; no clear D. Deletions cut 1 base from V and 2 bases from J, with 9 bases between. CDR3 length: 13 amino acids. CDR1 is DFQATT, CDR2 SNEGSKA, per germline (reference sequence). The CDR3 loop reads CSARGFTPYEQYF. CDR3 bases: TGCAGTGCTAGAGGTTTCACTCCCTACGAGCAGTACTTC.

This clonotype was seen only a few times. CDR3 coding DNA: TGCGCCAGCAGCTTGGACGTCAATCAGCCCCAGCATTTT. Amino acids: CASSLDVNQPQHF. J is TRBJ1-5 and V is TRBV5-1; unclear D gene. This CDR3 is built from 13 residues. V was shortened by 0 bases and J by 3 bases, with 4 bases between the two germline ends. CDR1 is SGHRS, CDR2 YFSETQ, per germline.

This clonotype came up many times. The V call is TRBV20-1, the J call TRBJ2-2, with 8 positions matching TRBD1. The length of the CDR3 is 15 residues. Trimming removed 3 bases from V and 4 bases from J; junction bases left unmatched: 7. Looked up from germline, CDR1 is DFQATT and CDR2 is SNEGSKA (reference sequence). Here the CDR3 DNA reads TGCAGTGCTAGGGGCACAGGGGGAGGCACCGGGGAGCTGTTTTTT. The encoded protein is CSARGTGGGTGELFF.

The table lists this clonotype with many counts. The chain recombines TRBV12-3 or TRBV12-4 with TRBJ1-5; D is unclear. V gave up 6 bases and J gave up 4 bases, with 10 bases separating them. This CDR3 is 13 amino acids long. The chain's CDR3 is CASRKSLNQPQHF. The CDR3 DNA follows: TGTGCCAGCAGGAAATCACTAAATCAGCCCCAGCATTTT.

This sequence joins TRBV7-3 and TRBJ2-7; TRBD2 might be the D (6 bases). From germline, CDR1 is SGHTA and CDR2 FQGTGA. The CDR3 loop spans 15 amino acids. V dropped 2 bases and J dropped 3 bases, with 14 bases sitting between them. CDR3 DNA: TGTGCCAGCAGCTTAGCAGGAGGGCTGGGCTACGAGCAGTACTTC. It is translated as CASSLAGGLGYEQYF.

CDR3 nucleotide sequence: TGTGCCAGCACCCTACTGGACAGGGTGAACACTGAAGCTTTCTTT. This codes for CASTLLDRVNTEAFF. The chain couples TRBV12-3 or TRBV12-4 to TRBJ1-1; 8 bases are a match to TRBD1. The J segment lost 0 bases and the V segment lost 7 bases, leaving 7 bases of the junction unmatched. The CDR3 length is 15 residues.

This clonotype was observed at least ten times. The chain combines TRBV2 with TRBJ2-7, with D possibly being TRBD1 (6 bases). The CDR3 consists of 12 residues. Germline CDR1 SNHLY, CDR2 FYNNEI. Trimming cost V 8 bases and J 4 bases, with 12 bases left between them. The DNA for the CDR3 is TGTGCCAGCCGGGACAACCTATACGAGCAGTACTTC. Translated: CASRDNLYEQYF.

This clonotype has ten or more counts. J is TRBJ1-2 and V is TRBV20-1, with D possibly being TRBD1 (5 bases). The CDR3 consists of 14 residues. CDR1 and CDR2 from the germline V gene are DFQATT and SNEGSKA (reference sequence). Trimming shortened V by 6 bases and J by 0 bases, and 14 bases separated the two germline ends. The CDR3 here is CSAGHQLANYGYTF. The CDR3 DNA follows: TGCAGTGCAGGACATCAGCTCGCTAACTATGGCTACACCTTC.

This clonotype was observed at least ten times. The rearrangement links TRBV11-2 to TRBJ2-7; 8 bases map to TRBD1. The V segment lost 3 bases and the J segment 0 bases; nucleotides outside the gene matches: 4. The germline CDR1 and CDR2 sequences are SGHAT and FQNNGV. CDR3 size: 15 residues. CDR3 protein: CASSLGQEYSYEQYF. The CDR3 DNA reads TGTGCCAGCAGCTTGGGACAGGAGTACTCCTACGAGCAGTACTTC.

This clonotype has a count of ten or more. A junction end diverges from the germline sequence, so it may reflect a read error. The chain recombines TRBV12-3 or TRBV12-4 with TRBJ1-5, with D possibly matching TRBD1 (5 bases). The CDR3 extends over 13 amino acids. The CDR3 sequence: CASSLGGTQPQHF. The CDR3 region has the DNA TGTGCCAGCAGCTTAGGAGGGACCCAGCCCCAGCATTTT.

This clonotype was recorded many times. The V gene is TRBV20-1, the J gene TRBJ2-4; D gene ambiguous. Trimming took 6 bases from V and 0 from J, leaving 9 bases between them. Germline lookup yields CDR1 DFQATT and CDR2 SNEGSKA (reference sequence). The CDR3 runs 13 residues. This CDR3 is CSAVVVAKNIQYF. The CDR3 nucleotides read TGCAGTGCCGTAGTGGTAGCCAAAAACATTCAGTACTTC.

This clonotype was detected ten times or more. The chain carries TRBV27 and TRBJ2-1, with D tentatively TRBD2 (6 bases). Trimming removed 5 bases at V and 2 bases at J, with 10 bases between. The CDR3 runs 14 residues. Germline assignment: CDR1 MNHEY and CDR2 SMNVEV (reference sequence). The DNA of the CDR3 is TGTGCCAGCAGTCCGCGGGGTCCCTACAATGAGCAGTTCTTC. Translating it yields CASSPRGPYNEQFF.

Concerning this clonotype: Because it lacks the conserved phenylalanine or tryptophan at the end, this CDR3 is likely a read error. In DNA, the CDR3 is TGTGCCAGCTGTTTATTCAGGGATTGGCCAGCTTTCGTT. Its translation: CASCLFRDWPAFV. The chain is built from TRBV28 and TRBJ1-1; possible D gene TRBD1, 5 bases. CDR3 length: 13 residues. CDR1 is MDHEN, CDR2 SYDVKM, per germline.

This clonotype was detected many times. The chain has TRBV5-1 and TRBJ1-2; D is possibly TRBD1 (5 bases). Germline assignment: CDR1 SGHRS and CDR2 YFSETQ. The germline V and J ends were trimmed by 4 bases and 3 bases, with 13 bases remaining between them. The CDR3 totals 14 residues. Here the CDR3 DNA reads TGCGCCAGCAGCGCAGGCGGGGCCGACTATGGCTACACCTTC. Its protein product is CASSAGGADYGYTF.

This clonotype was seen at least ten times. The genes are TRBV10-3 and TRBJ2-7, with D possibly being TRBD1 (5 bases). This CDR3 contains 10 residues. Germline assignment: CDR1 ENHRY and CDR2 SYGVKD. The V gene lost 11 bases and the J gene lost 8 bases, with 13 bases spanning the gap. The CDR3 sequence: CAPWGPQQYF. CDR3 coding DNA: TGTGCCCCCTGGGGCCCGCAGCAGTACTTC.